This T cell receptor beta chain derives from a study of radiation and T cells in renal cell carcinoma. Study-level information: Nephrectomy followed 15 Gy stereotactic body radiation by 4 weeks.

Noted time point: baseline pretreatment blood. Treatment noted: 15 Gy SBRT to primary tumor, nephrectomy 4 weeks later. This renal cell carcinoma was of the clear cell type. Sequencing was performed with immunoSEQ multiplex PCR; in TCRdb, only in-frame clones are kept and a portion is missing. Seen here are approximately 51,000 clones, around 83% observed once, and the top ten hold roughly a third. Trimming stripped 7 bases from V and 7 bases from J, with 17 bases between. This CDR3 has 14 amino acids. Germline lookup yields CDR1 SGHKS and CDR2 YYEKEE (reference sequence). Study-wide results and limits: From baseline, blood top tumor clonotypes peaked at 2 weeks post-radiation. Baseline intratumoral clonotype presence is unknown without pretreatment biopsies.

This clone occurred once. What it binds is not known. This specimen was blood, taken from a patient whose treatment included radiotherapy and nephrectomy. The source is an older woman with renal cell carcinoma. This chain uses TRBV5-5 with TRBJ1-4; a weak D match, TRBD1 (5 bases). DNA of the CDR3: TGTGCCAGCGGACGGGACGTCGGGGTTGAAAAACTGTTTTTT. This translates into CASGRDVGVEKLFF.